One TCR beta chain is described in this entry. What it recognizes is unknown. These data come from a study of graft-versus-host responses after intestinal transplantation. The overall study: As for transplant type, recipients had multivisceral, liver-intestinal, or isolated intestinal grafts. Study results and limitations: The study associated peak circulating GvH clone levels with early post-transplant HvG declines. GvH clonotypes were identified within recipient marrow, with a subset emerging first in ileum or blood.

The CDR3 has 13 residues. With 3 bases removed from V and 5 bases from J, the gap between germline ends came to 10 bases. Germline CDR1 is MNHEY and CDR2 is SMNVEV (reference sequence). This table comes from immunoSEQ multiplex PCR, and its TCRdb copy is limited to in-frame clones, with some not included. The table includes about 30,000 clones, about 92% detected once. The sample was PBMCs, taken about 70 days after intestinal transplant. The sequence came from a human patient who received an intestinal transplant, so some T cells may come from the graft donor. This chain joins TRBV27 and TRBJ1-2; D is perhaps TRBD1 (5 bases). The CDR3 reads CASSLGVDYGYTF. For the CDR3, the DNA is TGTGCCAGCAGTTTGGGGGTTGATTATGGCTACACCTTC.